Listed below are T cell receptor beta chains from one sample, sequenced in a study of early T cells in non-severe SARS-CoV-2 infection. TCRdb itself ran the 5' RACE reads through MiXCR, one entry per CDR3 protein. Counted here are around 31,000 distinct CDR3 sequences, roughly a tenth occurring once; the ten biggest clones make up roughly 13%. Sequenced material: whole blood. These receptors were obtained from an adult who was a healthcare worker with PCR-confirmed SARS-CoV-2 infection or an uninfected control (not recorded which). The CDR3 runs from the conserved cysteine through the conserved F or W. The D gene is left open where the match is weak. Expanded clones are given a class, and other clones once, few, many or no size at all.

.,.,TRBJ1-2,15,TRBV6-6,TGTGCCAGCAGCCCCCGGGAACAGGGACCATATGGCTACACCTTC,CASSPREQGPYGYTF
.,many,TRBJ2-5,16,TRBV30,TGTGCCTGGCGTGGCGGGGACCGGCAGGCCCAAGAGACCCAGTACTTC,CAWRGGDRQAQETQYF
.,many,TRBJ1-6,17,TRBV4-3,TGCGCCAGCAGCCAAGATCTTACTTCGTGGCAGGGTTCACCCCTCCACTTT,CASSQDLTSWQGSPLHF
.,.,TRBJ2-2,15,TRBV7-2,TGTGCCAGGGGGGAGGCACTCGCGAACACCGGGGAGCTGTTTTTT,CARGEALANTGELFF
.,many,TRBJ1-4,16,TRBV7-6,TGTGCCAGCAGCCCCGACAGCCTTGCAACTAATGAAAAACTGTTTTTT,CASSPDSLATNEKLFF
TRBD2,.,TRBJ2-3,13,TRBV4-2,TGTGCCAGCAGAGGGCGGGAGATAGATACGCAGTATTTT,CASRGREIDTQYF
.,many,TRBJ2-3,16,TRBV11-3,TGTGCCAGCAGCTCCCTGACCCGACTTATCACAGATACGCAGTATTTT,CASSSLTRLITDTQYF
TRBD1,few,TRBJ1-1,10,TRBV29-1,TGCAGCGCGGGGACAGGGCAGGCTTTCTTT,CSAGTGQAFF
TRBD1,.,TRBJ2-2,16,TRBV7-9,TGTGCCAGCAGCCAACAGGGGACACTCCACACCGGGGAGCTGTTTTTT,CASSQQGTLHTGELFF
.,few,TRBJ1-1,13,TRBV7-3,TGTGCCAGCAGCCTCTCGAGGGGCACTGAAGCTTTCTTT,CASSLSRGTEAFF
TRBD1,many,TRBJ1-4,14,TRBV20-1,TGCAGTGCTGCCCGGACAGGGGGGTATGAAAAACTGTTTTTT,CSAARTGGYEKLFF
.,many,TRBJ2-7,13,TRBV29-1,TGCAGCGTTGTAGGCGGCTACTCCTACGAGCAGTACTTC,CSVVGGYSYEQYF
.,many,TRBJ2-2,15,TRBV11-3,TGTGCCAGCAGCTTAGATCGGTTGTCTACAGGGGAGCTGTTTTTT,CASSLDRLSTGELFF
TRBD2,many,TRBJ2-1,16,TRBV7-2,TGTGCCAGCAGATATAGCGGGGGGGCGCGGAGCAATGAGCAGTTCTTC,CASRYSGGARSNEQFF
.,many,TRBJ1-2,13,TRBV30,TGTGCCTGGAGACAAGACGAGGACTATGGCTACACCTTC,CAWRQDEDYGYTF
.,few,TRBJ1-4,14,TRBV30,TGTGCCTGCCACCACAGAAGCTATAATGAAAAACTGTTTTTT,CACHHRSYNEKLFF
TRBD1,.,TRBJ1-1,14,TRBV19,TGTGCCAGTAGTTCCCACACCGGGACAGGAGAAGCTTTCTTT,CASSSHTGTGEAFF
TRBD2,many,TRBJ2-3,15,TRBV4-3,TGCGCCAGCAGCCTCCGAGCGGGGATATCAGATACGCAGTATTTT,CASSLRAGISDTQYF
.,many,TRBJ1-1,16,TRBV7-2,TGTGCCAGCAGCTTTTATACCGCGACAGTTAACACTGAAGCTTTCTTT,CASSFYTATVNTEAFF
.,many,TRBJ2-7,14,TRBV5-6,TGTGCCAGCAGCCCTAGTAGGACATCCAACGAGCAGTACTTC,CASSPSRTSNEQYF
TRBD1,many,TRBJ2-1,14,TRBV10-1,TGCGCCAGCAGTGAACCGGGACAGGGCTATGAGCAGTTCTTC,CASSEPGQGYEQFF
.,few,TRBJ1-1,14,TRBV15,TGTGCCACCAGCAGAGATAGGTACGGCGGTGAAGCTTTCTTT,CATSRDRYGGEAFF
.,.,TRBJ1-5,14,TRBV7-9,TGTGCCAGCAGCTTAGCGACAGGCAATCAGCCCCAGCATTTT,CASSLATGNQPQHF
.,.,TRBJ2-7,11,TRBV19,TGTGCCAGTTACACAGGGACCGAGCAGTACTTC,CASYTGTEQYF
.,few,TRBJ2-3,13,TRBV14,TGTGCCAGCAGCCAATGGGGTACAGATACGCAGTATTTT,CASSQWGTDTQYF
TRBD2,.,TRBJ2-5,16,TRBV3-1,TGTGCCAGCAGCCGGGCCGGCGGGGGGTCCCAAGAGACCCAGTACTTC,CASSRAGGGSQETQYF
TRBD2,.,TRBJ2-7,17,TRBV9,TGTGCCAGCAGCGCCGCGGACGGGACTAGCGGGGCTCACGAGCAGTACTTC,CASSAADGTSGAHEQYF
.,few,TRBJ1-5,15,TRBV6-2/TRBV6-3,TGTGCCAGCAGTCCCTGGGGCAGGGCCAATCAGCCCCAGCATTTT,CASSPWGRANQPQHF
.,many,TRBJ1-4,15,TRBV10-2,TGCGCCAGCAGTGATATACAGGGCTTGCGTGAAAAACTGTTTTTT,CASSDIQGLREKLFF
TRBD2,many,TRBJ2-7,15,TRBV7-8,TGTGCCAGCAGCTTAGGGGCTAGCGGGGGTTACGAGCAGTACTTC,CASSLGASGGYEQYF
.,many,TRBJ1-1,12,TRBV29-1,TGCAGCGTTGATAGGGGACGGACTGAAGCTTTCTTT,CSVDRGRTEAFF
TRBD2,few,TRBJ2-6,18,TRBV9,TGTGCCAGCAGCCCCCGCCCTAGCGGGAGCTCTGGGGCCAACGTCCTGACTTTC,CASSPRPSGSSGANVLTF
TRBD1,few,TRBJ1-1,14,TRBV14,TGTGCCAGCAGGCACGGACAGGGGAACACTGAAGCTTTCTTT,CASRHGQGNTEAFF
.,many,TRBJ1-1,11,TRBV20-1,TGCAGTGCTAGGGAAAACACTGAAGCTTTCTTT,CSARENTEAFF
TRBD1,many,TRBJ2-7,14,TRBV29-1,TGCAGCGTTGACCCGGGACAGGGGGTCAGCGAGCAGTACTTC,CSVDPGQGVSEQYF
.,many,TRBJ1-2,16,TRBV6-1,TGTGCCAGCAGTGAACCCTACAACGGGAGAGGAGGGGGCTACACCTTC,CASSEPYNGRGGGYTF
TRBD1,many,TRBJ2-7,15,TRBV7-9,TGTGCCAGCAGCTTAGAGGGGGACAGGGCCTACGAGCAGTACTTC,CASSLEGDRAYEQYF
TRBD2,many,TRBJ2-1,17,TRBV9,TGTGCCAGCAGCGTAGCTATGCGCGGGGGGTCGTACAATGAGCAGTTCTTC,CASSVAMRGGSYNEQFF
.,many,TRBJ2-7,13,TRBV7-3,TGTGCCAGCAGCCCACAGAAAGGTCGCGAGCAGTACTTC,CASSPQKGREQYF
.,many,TRBJ1-2,12,TRBV6-5,TGTGCCAGCAGACTGGACAGCGGCGGCTACACCTTC,CASRLDSGGYTF
.,few,TRBJ2-5,14,TRBV7-2,TGTGCCAGCAGCTTCAGGACGCAAGAAGAGACCCAGTACTTC,CASSFRTQEETQYF
.,many,TRBJ1-6,16,TRBV30,TGTGCCTGGAGTCAGGACGTGAGCTCCTATAATTCACCCCTCCACTTT,CAWSQDVSSYNSPLHF
TRBD1,.,TRBJ1-6,15,TRBV19,TGTGCCAGTAGTACAGTACAGGGGGCAGCGTCACCCCTCCACTTT,CASSTVQGAASPLHF
TRBD1,medium-sized,TRBJ2-5,13,TRBV20-1,TGCAGTGCTACCGGGACAGGCCCAGAGACCCAGTACTTC,CSATGTGPETQYF
.,many,TRBJ2-1,13,TRBV6-2/TRBV6-3,TGTGCCAGCAGTTACCTTCCCTACAATGAGCAGTTCTTC,CASSYLPYNEQFF